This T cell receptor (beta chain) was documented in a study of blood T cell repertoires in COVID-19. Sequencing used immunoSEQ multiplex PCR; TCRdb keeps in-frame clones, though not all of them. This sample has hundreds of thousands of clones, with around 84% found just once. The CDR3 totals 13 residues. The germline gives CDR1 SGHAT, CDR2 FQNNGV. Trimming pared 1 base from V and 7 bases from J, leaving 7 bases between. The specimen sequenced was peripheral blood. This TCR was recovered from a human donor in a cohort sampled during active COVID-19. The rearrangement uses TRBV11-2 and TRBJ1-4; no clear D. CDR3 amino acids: CASSLASGEKLFF. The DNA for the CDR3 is TGTGCCAGCAGCTTAGCGAGTGGTGAAAAACTGTTTTTT.